This T cell receptor beta chain was captured in a study of cytomegalovirus exposure and HLA in healthy donors. Per germline, CDR1 MGHDK and CDR2 SYGVNS. Trimming took 5 bases from V and 3 from J; bases not matched to a gene: 10. The CDR3 is made up of 15 amino acids. Whole-study findings and limits: In vitro confirmation showed three CMV-associated chains to be CMV antigen specific. Several of the most significant clusters were apparently associated with common viral pathogens in a later analysis.

13 Jbeta primers and 60 Vbeta primers were used for the PCR. How the authors handled the data: The authors later counted 75 million to 90 million unique TCR beta chains, about 11 million of them shared. Measured with immunoSEQ multiplex PCR; TCRdb has only the in-frame clones, and not every one. V, J and clone size reflect that table, while D and trimming were determined from the DNA. Among under 250,000 clones listed, more than 65% were seen once. Those who donated were healthy bone marrow donors. A note on this clone: The target antigen is unknown.

Sequencing was done on a sample of PBMCs. The rearrangement joins TRBV25-1 to TRBJ2-7, with TRBD2 matching over 7 bases. This clonotype originated in a middle-aged man in good health and CMV-seronegative. The CDR3 sequence: CASSPPWGGSYEQYF. Written as DNA, the CDR3 is TGTGCCAGCAGTCCCCCTTGGGGGGGAAGCTACGAGCAGTACTTC.